This T cell receptor beta chain was identified in a study of regulatory T cells in long-lasting Graves disease. Broader study findings: Accuracy was perhaps lowered by the small sample size.

Assembly of TCR beta libraries relied on iRepertoire HTBI primers together with Arm-PCR of CDR3 regions. A single record per CDR3 protein comes from TCRdb applying MiXCR to the multiplex PCR reads. The table has over 650,000 distinct CDR3 sequences, about 32% seen once; the top ten hold about 40%. Time point in this sample: persistent/refractory GD, antithyroid drugs over 5 years with positive TRAb. With RNA extracted from PBMCs as input, the TCR library was made. Regarding this clonotype: Antigen specificity is unknown.

There are 17 residues in the CDR3. J was trimmed by 0 bases and V by 4 bases; bases with no gene match: 8. This specimen was peripheral blood mononuclear cells (PBMCs), taken when the disease was refractory, from a patient treated with antithyroid drugs. The receptor's source is a female donor with Graves disease. The V and J genes are TRBV12-3 or TRBV12-4 and TRBJ2-7; 11 bases are a match to TRBD2. The CDR3 loop reads CASSSGTSGGGSYEQYF. The CDR3 DNA is TGTGCCAGCAGTTCCGGGACTAGCGGAGGGGGCTCCTACGAGCAGTACTTC.